This TCR beta chain was sequenced for a study of CD8+CD57+ T cells in acquired aplastic anemia. Study information: Sorted cells (CD4+ and CD8+) yielded DNA amounts that averaged about 3.4 ug.

Genomic DNA acted as the template from which TCR beta VDJ combination and CDR3 sequence profiling were carried out. TCRdb re-called the reads with MiXCR, one entry per CDR3 protein. The sample holds some 190,000 distinct CDR3 sequences, roughly half seen once. Points from the study as a whole: For CD8+ Simpson's diversity, patients and controls showed no significant difference. Roughly 28 was the count of CD8+ CDR3 sequences that patients shared with controls.

In the case of this clonotype: Its antigen is undetermined.

J lost 4 bases, V lost 4 bases, and 12 bases had no gene match. There are 17 residues in the CDR3. In germline, CDR1 is MGHDK, CDR2 SYGVNS. The specimen was sorted CD4+, CD8+, or CD8+CD57+ T cells (not recorded which) from PBMCs. The origin of this receptor is a human donor in good health, serving as a control. The J gene is TRBJ2-3, the V gene TRBV25-1, with TRBD1 identical over 9 bases. The CDR3 DNA follows: TGTGCCAGCAGTGCCCCGGGATCGGGACAGGGTGCAGATACGCAGTATTTT. This translates into CASSAPGSGQGADTQYF.